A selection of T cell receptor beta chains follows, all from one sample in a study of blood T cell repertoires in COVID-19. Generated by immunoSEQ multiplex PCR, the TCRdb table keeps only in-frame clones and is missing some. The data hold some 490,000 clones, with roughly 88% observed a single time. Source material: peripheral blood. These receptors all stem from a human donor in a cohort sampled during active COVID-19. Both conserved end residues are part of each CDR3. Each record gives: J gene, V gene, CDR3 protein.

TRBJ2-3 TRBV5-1 CASSLTDPSTDTQYF
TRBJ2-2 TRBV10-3 CAISESLAGNRAGELFF
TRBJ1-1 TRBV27 CASSSGQGFTEAFF
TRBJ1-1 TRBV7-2 CASGHRQTQNTEAFF
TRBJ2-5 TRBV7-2 CATAGVETQYF
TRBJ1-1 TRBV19 CASGTGLLMNTEAFF
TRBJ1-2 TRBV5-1 CASSPTENYGYTF
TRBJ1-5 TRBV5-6 CASSRRSGTSNQPQHF
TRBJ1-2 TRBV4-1 CASRSDRGDYGYTF
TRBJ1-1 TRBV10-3 CATKQDILANTEAFF
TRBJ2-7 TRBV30 CAWSTLAGIHEQYF
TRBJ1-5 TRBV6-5 CASSPVPNQPQHF
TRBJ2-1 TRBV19 CASSSGTSSYNEQFF
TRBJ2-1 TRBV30 CACDRDGNEQFF
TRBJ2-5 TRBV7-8 CASSLDRGQETQYF
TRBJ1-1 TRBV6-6 CASSYGSFNTEAFF
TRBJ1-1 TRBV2 CASRGGVEDTEAFF